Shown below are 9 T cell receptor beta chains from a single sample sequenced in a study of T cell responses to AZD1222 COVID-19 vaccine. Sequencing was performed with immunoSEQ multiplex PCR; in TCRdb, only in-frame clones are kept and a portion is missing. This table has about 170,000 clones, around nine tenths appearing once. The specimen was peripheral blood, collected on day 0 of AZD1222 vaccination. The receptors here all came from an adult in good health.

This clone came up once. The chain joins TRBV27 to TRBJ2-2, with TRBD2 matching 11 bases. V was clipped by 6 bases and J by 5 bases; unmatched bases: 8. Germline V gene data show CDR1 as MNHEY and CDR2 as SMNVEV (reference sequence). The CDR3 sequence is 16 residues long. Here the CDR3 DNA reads TGTGCCAGCAGCCATAGCGGGGGGGCCAGAACCGGGGAGCTGTTTTTT. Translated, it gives CASSHSGGARTGELFF.

CDR3 sequence reads: CATAGTGNQPQHF. CDR3 DNA: TGTGCCACCGCCGGGACAGGGAATCAGCCCCAGCATTTT. V and J are TRBV10-3 and TRBJ1-5, with TRBD1 matching 9 bases. CDR1 is ENHRY, CDR2 SYGVKD, per germline. The CDR3 covers 13 residues. V lost 10 bases, J lost 4 bases, and 5 bases stayed unmatched.

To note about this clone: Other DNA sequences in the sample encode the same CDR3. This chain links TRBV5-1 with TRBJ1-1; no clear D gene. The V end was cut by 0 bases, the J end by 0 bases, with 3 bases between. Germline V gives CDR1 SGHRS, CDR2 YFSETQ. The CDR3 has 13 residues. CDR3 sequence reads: CASSLGMNTEAFF. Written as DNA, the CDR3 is TGCGCCAGCAGCTTGGGGATGAACACTGAAGCTTTCTTT.

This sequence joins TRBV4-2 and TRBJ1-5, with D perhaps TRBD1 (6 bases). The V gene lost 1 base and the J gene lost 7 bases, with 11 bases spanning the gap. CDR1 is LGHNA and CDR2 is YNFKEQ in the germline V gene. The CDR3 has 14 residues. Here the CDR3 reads CASSQGRGYQPQHF. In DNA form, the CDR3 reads TGTGCCAGCAGCCAAGGCAGGGGATACCAGCCCCAGCATTTT.

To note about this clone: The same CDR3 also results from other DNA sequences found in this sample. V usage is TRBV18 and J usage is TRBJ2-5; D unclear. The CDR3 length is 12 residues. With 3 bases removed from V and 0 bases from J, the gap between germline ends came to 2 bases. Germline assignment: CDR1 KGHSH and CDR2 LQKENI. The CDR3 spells CASSPYQETQYF. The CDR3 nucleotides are TGTGCCAGCTCACCTTACCAAGAGACCCAGTACTTC.

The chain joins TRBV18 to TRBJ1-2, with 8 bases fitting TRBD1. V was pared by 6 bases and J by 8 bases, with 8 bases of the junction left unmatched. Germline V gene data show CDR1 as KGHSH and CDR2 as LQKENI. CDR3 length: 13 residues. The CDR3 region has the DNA TGTGCCAGCTCCCCGGACAGGGATGGGGGCTACACCTTC. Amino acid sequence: CASSPDRDGGYTF.

The CDR3 sequence: CARETGLSNQPQHF. As DNA, the CDR3 is TGTGCCAGGGAGACAGGGTTGAGCAATCAGCCCCAGCATTTT. The rearrangement uses TRBV3-1 (or the pseudogene TRBV3-2) and TRBJ1-5, with 7 bases lining up with TRBD1. The germline CDR1 and CDR2 sequences are LGHDT and YNNKEL (reference sequence). After removal of 9 bases from V and 1 base from J, the junction contained 6 bases not matched to a gene. The CDR3 extends over 14 amino acids.

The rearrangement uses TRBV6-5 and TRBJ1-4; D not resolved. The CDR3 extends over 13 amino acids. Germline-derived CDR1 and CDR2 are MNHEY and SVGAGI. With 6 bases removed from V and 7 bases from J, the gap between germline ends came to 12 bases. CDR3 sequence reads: CASRRAGGEKLFF. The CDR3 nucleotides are TGTGCCAGCAGGCGGGCTGGAGGTGAAAAACTGTTTTTT.

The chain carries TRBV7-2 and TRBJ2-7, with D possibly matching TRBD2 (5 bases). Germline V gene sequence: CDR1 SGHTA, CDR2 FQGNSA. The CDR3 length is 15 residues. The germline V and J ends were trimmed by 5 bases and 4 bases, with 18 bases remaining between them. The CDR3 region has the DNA TGTGCCAGCAGCCCTTCGGGGTCCCTGTCTTACGAGCAGTACTTC. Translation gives CASSPSGSLSYEQYF. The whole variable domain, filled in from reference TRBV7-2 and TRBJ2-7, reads GAGVSQSPSNKVTEKGKDVELRCDPISGHTALYWYRQSLGQGLEFLIYFQGNSAPDKSGLPSDRFSAERTGGSVSTLTIQRTQQEDSAVYLCASSPSGSLSYEQYFGPGTRLTVT.